The 31 T cell receptor beta chains presented below share a single source sample, sequenced in a study of shared clonotypes between healthy human individuals. This table comes from immunoSEQ multiplex PCR, and its TCRdb copy is limited to in-frame clones, with some not included. Among some 2,500,000 clones listed, roughly 93% were seen once. Sequencing was carried out using naive CD4+ T cells from PBMCs. The subset was: CD45RA+ positively selected. The source is a man aged 18 to 30 in good health. Some clones in this sample may be carry-over from other donors' samples.

The gene calls are TRBV6-5 and TRBJ2-7; D may be TRBD2 (5 bases). V was clipped by 0 bases and J by 11 bases, with 14 bases between them. The CDR3 is 13 amino acids. Germline V CDR1 and CDR2: MNHEY, SVGAGI. CDR3 sequence reads: CASSYSRGRREYF. CDR3 sequence (DNA): TGTGCCAGCAGTTACTCGAGAGGGCGGAGAGAGTACTTC.

The chain carries TRBV7-9 and TRBJ1-4; D is uncertain. CDR3 length: 15 amino acids. V lost 1 base, J lost 2 bases, and 8 bases lay in between. Germline V CDR1 and CDR2: SEHNR, FQNEAQ (reference sequence). The CDR3 protein is CASSLGASTNEKLFF. DNA for the CDR3: TGTGCCAGCAGCTTAGGGGCATCGACTAATGAAAAACTGTTTTTT.

This rearrangement joins TRBV11-1 to TRBJ2-7; TRBD2 agrees at 16 bases. From germline, CDR1 is SGHAT and CDR2 FQDESV (reference sequence). The junction had 5 bases not matched to a gene; V was cut back by 5 bases and J by 4 bases. This CDR3 comprises 16 residues. The CDR3 here is CASSPPGLAGGYEQYF. CDR3 DNA sequence: TGTGCCAGCAGCCCCCCGGGACTAGCGGGAGGGTACGAGCAGTACTTC. Complete variable domain (other parts from reference TRBV11-1 and TRBJ2-7): EAEVAQSPRYKITEKSQAVAFWCDPISGHATLYWYRQILGQGPELLVQFQDESVVDDSQLPKDRFSAERLKGVDSTLKIQPAELGDSAMYLCASSPPGLAGGYEQYFGPGTRLTVT.

V and J are TRBV7-6 and TRBJ2-1; no reliable D call. The V end was cut by 5 bases, the J end by 0 bases, with 11 bases between. The CDR3 spans 15 residues. CDR1 and CDR2 (germline): SGHVS, FNYEAQ. The CDR3 region is CASSLSLGSYNEQFF. The CDR3 nucleotides are TGTGCCAGCAGCCTGTCTCTTGGCTCCTACAATGAGCAGTTCTTC.

This clone was recorded only once. V usage is TRBV2 and J usage is TRBJ1-4; 7 bases agree with TRBD1. Trimming removed 4 bases from V and 8 bases from J; junction bases left unmatched: 4. Germline V gene lookup returns CDR1 SNHLY and CDR2 FYNNEI. CDR3 size: 13 residues. The CDR3 sequence: CASSAETGEKLFF. The CDR3 nucleotides are TGTGCCAGCAGTGCCGAGACAGGGGAAAAACTGTTTTTT. Variable domain in full (rest from reference TRBV2 and TRBJ1-4): EPEVTQTPSHQVTQMGQEVILRCVPISNHLYFYWYRQILGQKVEFLVSFYNNEISEKSEIFDDQFSVERPDGSNFTLKIRSTKLEDSAMYFCASSAETGEKLFFGSGTQLSVL.

The chain's CDR3 is CASSSPTGTSGRASTDTQYF. CDR3 coding DNA: TGTGCCAGCAGTTCTCCCACCGGGACTAGCGGGAGGGCTAGCACAGATACGCAGTATTTT. The V gene is TRBV27, the J gene TRBJ2-3; 16 bases are shared with TRBD2. Germline V CDR1 and CDR2: MNHEY, SMNVEV (reference sequence). Trimming removed 4 bases from V and 0 bases from J; junction bases left unmatched: 10. This CDR3 comprises 20 residues.

CDR3 protein: CSANQRDTQYF. The CDR3 DNA reads TGCAGTGCTAATCAGCGAGATACGCAGTATTTT. The chain combines TRBV20-1 with TRBJ2-3, with unresolved D. The CDR3 contains 11 residues. With 4 bases removed from V and 5 bases from J, the gap between germline ends came to 7 bases. In germline, CDR1 is DFQATT, CDR2 SNEGSKA (reference sequence).

This clone appeared once. The chain carries TRBV9 and TRBJ2-3, with TRBD1 matching over 12 bases. The CDR3 length is 16 residues. From germline, CDR1 is SGDLS and CDR2 YYNGEE. V was clipped by 0 bases and J by 5 bases; unmatched bases: 4. CDR3 loop: CASSVVGQGAGDTQYF. CDR3 sequence (DNA): TGTGCCAGCAGCGTAGTGGGACAGGGGGCTGGAGATACGCAGTATTTT.

This chain links TRBV5-3 with TRBJ1-1, with D possibly TRBD1 on 6 matching bases. TRBV5-3 is marked as an open reading frame, function uncertain. This CDR3 is built from 17 residues. V was shortened by 1 base and J by 1 base, with 17 bases between the two germline ends. CDR3 sequence (DNA): TGTGCCAGAAGCTTGCGATGGCCGGGGGCAGGGAACACTGAAGCTTTCTTT. It codes for CARSLRWPGAGNTEAFF.

CDR3 amino acids: CASSPGTLSTDTQYF. The CDR3 coding sequence is TGTGCCAGCAGTCCCGGGACGCTGAGCACAGATACGCAGTATTTT. The chain joins TRBV6-5 to TRBJ2-3, with D perhaps given as TRBD1 or TRBD2 (5 bases each). Germline V gives CDR1 MNHEY, CDR2 SVGAGI. Trimming shortened V by 5 bases and J by 0 bases, and 12 bases separated the two germline ends. The CDR3 length is 15 residues.

The chain is built from TRBV5-4 and TRBJ2-7; D possibly corresponds to TRBD1 (5 bases). The germline gives CDR1 SGHNT, CDR2 YYREEE (reference sequence). This CDR3 spans 15 amino acids. Trimming took off 4 bases at V and 0 bases at J, with 14 bases between the two ends. The CDR3 nucleotides are TGTGCCAGCAGCCCCGTGGGGCCGAGCTCCTACGAGCAGTACTTC. Translated, it gives CASSPVGPSSYEQYF.

The V gene is TRBV18, the J gene TRBJ2-3, with D possibly being TRBD1 (6 bases). The CDR3 has 14 residues. The V end was cut by 3 bases, the J end by 4 bases, with 11 bases between. Germline assignment: CDR1 KGHSH and CDR2 LQKENI. This CDR3 reads CASSPDSMSDTQYF. The DNA of the CDR3 is TGTGCCAGCTCACCGGACAGTATGTCAGATACGCAGTATTTT.

The chain has TRBV4-3 and TRBJ1-2, with D maybe TRBD1 (5 bases). The CDR3 sequence is 16 residues long. V was trimmed by 6 bases and J by 4 bases, leaving 21 bases between them. Looked up from germline, CDR1 is LGHNA and CDR2 is YSLEER. The CDR3, as DNA: TGCGCCAGCAGGGCTACAAGTGTTGAGGGGATCTATGGCTACACCTTC. Its protein is CASRATSVEGIYGYTF.

DNA of the CDR3: TGTGCCTGGAGGGCCCGCCCTGGACAGCTCCAGTACTTC. Its protein is CAWRARPGQLQYF. The gene calls are TRBV30 and TRBJ2-7; a possible D gene is TRBD1 (6 bases). V shed 3 bases and J shed 10 bases, with 19 bases lying between them. The germline V gene has CDR1 GTSNPN and CDR2 SVGIG (reference sequence). The CDR3 spans 13 residues.

This chain joins TRBV25-1 and TRBJ2-7, with 7 bases lining up with TRBD1. Germline V CDR1 and CDR2: MGHDK, SYGVNS. V shed 6 bases and J 4 bases; nucleotides not matched to a gene: 9. The CDR3 is made up of 14 amino acids. The CDR3 DNA is TGTGCCAGCAGAAATGACAGGGTTGGGTACGAGCAGTACTTC. Protein product: CASRNDRVGYEQYF.

J is TRBJ2-2 and V is TRBV5-1, with TRBD1 matching 7 bases. V lost 2 bases to trimming and J lost 7 bases; unmatched junction nucleotides: 8. This CDR3 is built from 15 residues. CDR1 is SGHRS and CDR2 is YFSETQ in the germline V gene. Here the CDR3 reads CASSLIGGAGGELFF. The CDR3 bases are TGCGCCAGCAGCTTAATAGGGGGCGCAGGCGGGGAGCTGTTTTTT.

This rearrangement joins TRBV23-1 to TRBJ1-5, with 9 bases lining up with TRBD1. TRBV23-1 is given ORF status, its function remaining uncertain. The CDR3 runs to 17 residues. V shed 5 bases, J shed 2 bases, and the junction held 10 bases outside the gene matches. CDR3 DNA: TGCGCCAGCAGTTTCCCGGGACAGGGAGATTGCAATCAGCCCCAGCATTTT. Translation: CASSFPGQGDCNQPQHF.

The chain is built from TRBV19 and TRBJ1-1; D remains ambiguous. The CDR3 contains 16 residues. Trimming pared 5 bases from V and 5 bases from J, leaving 21 bases between. Germline-derived CDR1 and CDR2 are LNHDA and SQIVND (reference sequence). The CDR3 sequence is CASSPGFVRVRTEAFF. The CDR3 bases are TGTGCCAGTAGTCCGGGTTTTGTTAGGGTTCGGACTGAAGCTTTCTTT.

This rearrangement joins TRBV6-5 to TRBJ2-2, with TRBD1 matching over 7 bases. The V gene end was trimmed by 5 bases and the J gene end by 3 bases; junction bases not matched to a gene: 3. CDR3 length: 14 residues. Germline CDR1 MNHEY, CDR2 SVGAGI. This chain's CDR3 is CASSRQGYTGELFF. CDR3 coding DNA: TGTGCCAGCAGTCGACAGGGATACACCGGGGAGCTGTTTTTT.

The CDR3 here is CASSVRDRSNTEAFF. The CDR3, as DNA: TGTGCCAGCAGTGTTAGGGACAGATCGAACACTGAAGCTTTCTTT. The rearrangement links TRBV6-5 to TRBJ1-1; 7 nucleotides match TRBD1. The CDR3 sequence is 15 residues long. CDR1 is MNHEY and CDR2 is SVGAGI in the germline V gene. V was pared by 5 bases and J by 1 base, with 7 bases of the junction left unmatched.

About this clone itself: The same CDR3 also results from other DNA sequences found in this sample. The J gene is TRBJ2-7, the V gene TRBV28; a weak D match, TRBD2 (5 bases). Germline assignment: CDR1 MDHEN and CDR2 SYDVKM. The V end lost 8 bases, the J end lost 3 bases, and 17 bases lay between the germline ends. The CDR3 consists of 14 residues. In nucleotides, the CDR3 is TGTGCCAGCTGGCCTGCCACGGGAAACTACGAGCAGTACTTC. Its translation is CASWPATGNYEQYF. The full variable domain, in which reference TRBV28 and TRBJ2-7 provide the parts outside the CDR3, is DVKVTQSSRYLVKRTGEKVFLECVQDMDHENMFWYRQDPGLGLRLIYFSYDVKMKEKGDIPEGYSVSREKKERFSLILESASTNQTSMYLCASWPATGNYEQYFGPGTRLTVT.

The chain has TRBV7-9 and TRBJ1-1; no definite D call. Germline CDR1 reads SEHNR; CDR2 reads FQNEAQ (reference sequence). The CDR3 has 12 amino acids. V lost 3 bases to trimming and J lost 5 bases, with 7 bases between them. The CDR3 protein is CASSFTETEAFF. CDR3 nucleotide sequence: TGTGCCAGCAGCTTTACGGAGACTGAAGCTTTCTTT.

This sequence joins TRBV7-3 and TRBJ2-1; 9 positions agree with TRBD2. The germline gives CDR1 SGHTA, CDR2 FQGTGA. The V segment lost 5 bases and the J segment 6 bases; nucleotides outside the gene matches: 14. The CDR3 is made up of 17 amino acids. The CDR3 coding sequence is TGTGCCAGCAGCGCCGGGACTAGCAGGGGTGTACGCAATGAGCAGTTCTTC. Translated: CASSAGTSRGVRNEQFF.

The chain recombines TRBV27 with TRBJ2-6; 9 bases agree with TRBD1. There are 19 residues in the CDR3. J lost 0 bases, V lost 4 bases, and 10 bases had no gene match. Germline assignment: CDR1 MNHEY and CDR2 SMNVEV (reference sequence). The CDR3 sequence: CASSSPPGQGGSGANVLTF. The CDR3 DNA is TGTGCCAGCAGTTCACCCCCGGGACAGGGAGGCTCTGGGGCCAACGTCCTGACTTTC.

A few counts support this clone. This chain links TRBV2 with TRBJ2-7; D is undetermined. V was clipped by 3 bases and J by 9 bases, with 12 bases between them. This CDR3 is built from 12 residues. Per the germline V gene, CDR1 is SNHLY and CDR2 is FYNNEI. This CDR3 reads CASSDPQLAQYF. CDR3 nucleotide sequence: TGTGCCAGCAGTGACCCGCAACTCGCGCAGTACTTC.

The CDR3 is CASSDPGHDANEQFF. The CDR3 nucleotides are TGTGCCAGCAGTGACCCGGGACACGACGCCAATGAGCAGTTCTTC. The chain is built from TRBV25-1 and TRBJ2-1; D perhaps matches TRBD1 (6 bases). Germline CDR1 is MGHDK and CDR2 is SYGVNS. The length of the CDR3 is 15 residues. V lost 3 bases and J lost 6, with 15 bases in between.

This rearrangement joins TRBV2 to TRBJ2-1, with a possible D match to TRBD1 (6 bases). This CDR3 comprises 13 residues. V was shortened by 3 bases and J by 10 bases, with 13 bases between the two germline ends. Germline V gene data show CDR1 as SNHLY and CDR2 as FYNNEI. CDR3: CASSEGIRGEQFF. DNA for the CDR3: TGTGCCAGCAGTGAGGGTATTAGGGGGGAGCAGTTCTTC. Supplemented by reference TRBV2 and TRBJ2-1, the full variable domain reads EPEVTQTPSHQVTQMGQEVILRCVPISNHLYFYWYRQILGQKVEFLVSFYNNEISEKSEIFDDQFSVERPDGSNFTLKIRSTKLEDSAMYFCASSEGIRGEQFFGPGTRLTVL.

V is TRBV28 and J is TRBJ2-7, with TRBD2 matching 12 bases. Trimming removed 5 bases from V and 3 bases from J; junction bases left unmatched: 5. Germline lookup yields CDR1 MDHEN and CDR2 SYDVKM. There are 15 residues in the CDR3. The CDR3 coding sequence is TGTGCCAGCAGTCTCCTGACTAGCGGGAGCTACGAGCAGTACTTC. This gives the protein CASSLLTSGSYEQYF.

The chain links TRBV6-1 to TRBJ1-2; D may be TRBD1 (6 bases). Germline-derived CDR1 and CDR2 are MNHNS and SASEGT. V shed 7 bases and J shed 4 bases, with 13 bases lying between them. The CDR3 contains 13 residues. CDR3 in amino acids: CASKLDRSYGYTF. The DNA of the CDR3 is TGTGCCAGCAAACTCGACAGGTCCTATGGCTACACCTTC.

The chain combines TRBV5-1 with TRBJ2-5; TRBD2 matches 12 bases. Germline trimming cut 4 bases from V and 5 bases from J; bases unmatched to any gene: 6. Germline V CDR1 and CDR2: SGHRS, YFSETQ. This CDR3 has 15 amino acids. In DNA form, the CDR3 reads TGCGCCAGCAGCCGGCGGACTAGCGGGATGGAGACCCAGTACTTC. It translates to CASSRRTSGMETQYF.

The genes are TRBV19 and TRBJ1-5, with TRBD1 as a possible D gene (5 bases). The CDR3 totals 14 residues. Germline values: CDR1 LNHDA, CDR2 SQIVND (reference sequence). Trimming took 7 bases from V and 7 from J, leaving 17 bases between them. The CDR3 sequence is CASTLGQGRQPQHF. In DNA, the CDR3 is TGTGCCAGTACCCTAGGGCAGGGCCGCCAGCCCCAGCATTTT.